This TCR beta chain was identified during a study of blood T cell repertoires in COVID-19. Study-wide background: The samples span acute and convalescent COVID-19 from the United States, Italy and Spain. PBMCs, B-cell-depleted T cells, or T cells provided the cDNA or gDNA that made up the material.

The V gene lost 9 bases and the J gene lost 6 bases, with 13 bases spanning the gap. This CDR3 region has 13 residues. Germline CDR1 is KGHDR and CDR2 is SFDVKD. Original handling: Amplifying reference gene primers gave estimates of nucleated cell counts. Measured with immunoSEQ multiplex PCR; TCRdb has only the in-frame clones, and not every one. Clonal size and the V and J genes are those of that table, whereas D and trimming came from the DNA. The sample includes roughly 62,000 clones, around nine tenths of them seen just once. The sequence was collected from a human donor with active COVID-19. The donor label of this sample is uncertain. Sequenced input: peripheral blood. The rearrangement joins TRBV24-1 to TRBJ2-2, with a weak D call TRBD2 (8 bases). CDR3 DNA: TGTGCCACCTCCGGGAGGGGGCCCGGGGAGCTGTTTTTT. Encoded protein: CATSGRGPGELFF.